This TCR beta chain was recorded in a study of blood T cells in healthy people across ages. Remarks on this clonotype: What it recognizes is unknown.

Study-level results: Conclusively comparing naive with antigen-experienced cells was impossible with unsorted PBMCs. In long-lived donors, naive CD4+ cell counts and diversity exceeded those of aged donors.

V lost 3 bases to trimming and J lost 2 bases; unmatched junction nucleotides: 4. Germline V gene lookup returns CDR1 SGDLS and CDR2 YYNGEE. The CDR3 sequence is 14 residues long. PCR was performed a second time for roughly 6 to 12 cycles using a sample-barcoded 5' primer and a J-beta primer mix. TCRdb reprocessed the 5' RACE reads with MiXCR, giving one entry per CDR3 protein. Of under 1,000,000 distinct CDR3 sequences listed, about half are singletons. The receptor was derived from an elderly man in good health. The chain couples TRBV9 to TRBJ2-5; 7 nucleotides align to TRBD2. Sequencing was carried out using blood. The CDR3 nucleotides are TGTGCCAGCAGCGGATCCGGGAGGCAAGAGACCCAGTACTTC. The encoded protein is CASSGSGRQETQYF.